This is a list of T cell receptor beta chains from one sample in a study of blood T cell repertoires in COVID-19. Sequenced by immunoSEQ multiplex PCR; TCRdb stores in-frame clones only, minus some. This sample has about 180,000 clones, with about 87% found just once. Sequencing was carried out using peripheral blood. The source of these receptors is a woman younger than 45 with acute or convalescent COVID-19. The CDR3 runs from the conserved cysteine through the conserved F or W. The order of the fields is V gene, J gene, CDR3 protein.

V: TRBV15; J: TRBJ1-1; CDR3: CATRQGAATEAFF
V: TRBV6-6; J: TRBJ2-1; CDR3: CASSSAGLNEQFF
V: TRBV5-1; J: TRBJ2-3; CDR3: CASSLASSGSTDTQYF
V: TRBV5-1; J: TRBJ2-2; CDR3: CASSSGTSGFANTGELFF
V: TRBV7-9; J: TRBJ1-1; CDR3: CASSLAGQRTEAFF
V: TRBV9; J: TRBJ2-3; CDR3: CASSVLAGELGTQYF
V: TRBV14; J: TRBJ2-1; CDR3: CASSQRTGAHNEQFF
V: TRBV19; J: TRBJ2-3; CDR3: CASSIVGSTDTQYF
V: TRBV7-2; J: TRBJ1-3; CDR3: CASSTGSGNTIYF
V: TRBV18; J: TRBJ2-1; CDR3: CASSPPGLAGEEQFF
V: TRBV29-1; J: TRBJ2-7; CDR3: CSVEVGAYEQYF
V: TRBV5-1; J: TRBJ2-1; CDR3: CASRIAGFSLNEQFF
V: TRBV5-1; J: TRBJ2-1; CDR3: CASSSAGGTYNEQFF
V: TRBV28; J: TRBJ1-5; CDR3: CASMRSQPQHF
V: TRBV20-1; J: TRBJ1-2; CDR3: CSASHDTGYTF
V: TRBV27; J: TRBJ2-1; CDR3: CASSVIAGGPEQFF
V: TRBV11-2; J: TRBJ2-1; CDR3: CASSFQGARSEQFF
V: TRBV5-4; J: TRBJ2-5; CDR3: CASSFGLAGGSDQETQYF
V: TRBV7-9; J: TRBJ2-7; CDR3: CASSSRGYEQYF
V: TRBV21-1; J: TRBJ2-7; CDR3: CASSPGASDEQYF